One sample yielded the 29 T cell receptor beta chains listed below, sequenced in a study of T-cell reconstitution after alpha-beta-depleted transplantation in children. The TCRbeta library incorporated unique molecular identifiers. From the PCR reads, TCRdb called clonotypes with MiXCR, one entry per CDR3 protein. The repertoire has 250,000 or so distinct CDR3 sequences, 20% to 30% of them found once; the top ten carry about 5%. This sample comprised PBMCs, mostly from graft donor cells, obtained 360 days after TCRalphabeta/CD19-depleted stem cell transplant. Every receptor here comes from a female patient aged 2 to 10 who had a stem cell transplant for congenital amegakaryocytic thrombocytopenia, so the T cells may come from the graft donor.

The rearrangement joins TRBV5-1 to TRBJ2-3; D not resolved. Germline loops: CDR1 SGHRS, CDR2 YFSETQ. The CDR3 loop spans 14 amino acids. The germline V and J ends were trimmed by 4 bases and 3 bases, with 12 bases remaining between them. In DNA form, the CDR3 reads TGCGCCAGCAGCGCCGACCACGTAACAGATACGCAGTATTTT. This gives the protein CASSADHVTDTQYF.

In its sample, this clonotype was seen many times. This chain links TRBV15 with TRBJ1-1; D gene ambiguous. Germline-derived CDR1 and CDR2 are LNHNV and YYDKDF (reference sequence). The CDR3 length is 13 residues. V dropped 0 bases and J dropped 0 bases, with 2 bases sitting between them. The CDR3 here is CATSRDMNTEAFF. The CDR3 nucleotides read TGTGCCACCAGCAGAGATATGAACACTGAAGCTTTCTTT.

There are a few counts of this clonotype. The V and J genes are TRBV5-1 and TRBJ2-3, with 8 bases fitting TRBD2. V gave up 5 bases and J gave up 1 base; unmatched junction bases: 3. The germline V gene encodes CDR1 SGHRS and CDR2 YFSETQ. The CDR3 consists of 14 residues. This CDR3 reads CASSGGLGTDTQYF. The CDR3 DNA sequence: TGCGCCAGCAGTGGGGGACTAGGCACAGATACGCAGTATTTT.

In its sample, this clonotype was seen a few times. For the CDR3, the DNA is TGTGCCATCAGTGAAGTGGATTACAATGAGCAGTTCTTC. It encodes CAISEVDYNEQFF. The rearrangement joins TRBV10-3 to TRBJ2-1, with D hard to call. The CDR3 loop spans 13 amino acids. The V gene lost 3 bases and the J gene lost 4 bases, with 7 bases spanning the gap. The germline V gene has CDR1 ENHRY and CDR2 SYGVKD.

CDR3 sequence reads: CASSHGTAFNYGYTF. The CDR3 coding sequence is TGTGCCAGCAGTCACGGGACAGCATTTAACTATGGCTACACCTTC. The genes are TRBV5-6 and TRBJ1-2, with 7 bases identical to TRBD1. Trimming removed 5 bases from V and 1 base from J; junction bases left unmatched: 8. CDR1 and CDR2 (germline): SGHDT, YYEEEE. The CDR3 runs 15 residues.

In its sample, this clonotype was seen a few times. The chain carries TRBV5-1 and TRBJ1-1; D not resolved. Per the germline V gene, CDR1 is SGHRS and CDR2 is YFSETQ. The V end lost 2 bases, the J end lost 0 bases, and 8 bases lay between the germline ends. This CDR3 is built from 14 residues. The CDR3 DNA is TGCGCCAGCAGCTTCGGCTTTATGAACACTGAAGCTTTCTTT. Translation: CASSFGFMNTEAFF.

J is TRBJ2-5 and V is TRBV4-3; 7 positions match TRBD2. The length of the CDR3 is 18 residues. In germline, CDR1 is LGHNA, CDR2 YSLEER. Germline trimming cut 0 bases from V and 3 bases from J; bases unmatched to any gene: 13. The CDR3 coding sequence is TGCGCCAGCAGCCAAGATCGGGGTAGCGGGCTGGTAAAAGAGACCCAGTACTTC. It encodes CASSQDRGSGLVKETQYF.

The CDR3 sequence: CASSFSFSYNEQFF. DNA for the CDR3: TGTGCCAGCAGCTTCTCCTTCTCCTACAATGAGCAGTTCTTC. This sequence joins TRBV7-9 and TRBJ2-1; D not certain. The ends were cut back, 3 bases at V and 0 bases at J, with 6 bases in the middle. The CDR3 covers 14 residues. CDR1 is SEHNR and CDR2 is FQNEAQ in the germline V gene (reference sequence). Full variable domain (missing parts from reference TRBV7-9 and TRBJ2-1): DTGVSQNPRHKITKRGQNVTFRCDPISEHNRLYWYRQTLGQGPEFLTYFQNEAQLEKSRLLSDRFSAERPKGSFSTLEIQRTEQGDSAMYLCASSFSFSYNEQFFGPGTRLTVL.

The chain joins TRBV20-1 to TRBJ2-3; 7 bases match TRBD2. CDR1 is DFQATT and CDR2 is SNEGSKA in the germline V gene (reference sequence). The CDR3 spans 14 residues. The trim removed 6 bases at V and 2 bases at J, leaving 8 bases unmatched. The CDR3 DNA is TGCAGTGCCATCTGGAGGGACTACACAGATACGCAGTATTTT. Its protein is CSAIWRDYTDTQYF.

The chain joins TRBV3-1 to TRBJ2-2; TRBD2 matches at 8 bases. The germline V gene encodes CDR1 LGHDT and CDR2 YNNKEL (reference sequence). V lost 1 base and J lost 6; bases outside the gene matches: 7. The CDR3 has 16 amino acids. CDR3 in DNA: TGTGCCAGCAGCCAAGTATCGGTAGCGGGATCCGGGGAGCTGTTTTTT. This codes for CASSQVSVAGSGELFF.

The chain recombines TRBV11-2 with TRBJ2-5; 7 positions agree with TRBD2. This CDR3 region has 15 residues. After removal of 5 bases from V and 4 bases from J, the junction contained 10 bases not matched to a gene. CDR1 and CDR2 from the germline V gene are SGHAT and FQNNGV. The CDR3 DNA follows: TGTGCCAGCAGCCGATTAGCGGGTATGGGAGAGACCCAGTACTTC. It encodes CASSRLAGMGETQYF. The whole variable domain, remainder taken from reference TRBV11-2 and TRBJ2-5, is EAGVAQSPRYKIIEKRQSVAFWCNPISGHATLYWYQQILGQGPKLLIQFQNNGVVDDSQLPKDRFSAERLKGVDSTLKIQPAKLEDSAVYLCASSRLAGMGETQYFGPGTRLLVL.

This clonotype was seen more than once but under ten times. The CDR3 nucleotides are TGTGCCAGCAGCCCGACCTACCGCGGCGGCTACACCTTC. This encodes CASSPTYRGGYTF. The rearrangement uses TRBV3-1 and TRBJ1-2; D remains ambiguous. V was pared by 4 bases and J by 8 bases, with 14 bases between. Germline V gene lookup returns CDR1 LGHDT and CDR2 YNNKEL (reference sequence). This CDR3 is built from 13 residues.

The chain couples TRBV10-3 to TRBJ2-3, with D possibly TRBD2 on 6 matching bases. Germline CDR1 is ENHRY and CDR2 is SYGVKD. V was pared by 3 bases and J by 0 bases, with 13 bases between. This CDR3 spans 16 amino acids. CDR3 DNA sequence: TGTGCCATCAGTGAAGGGTCGCGGGGAAGCACAGATACGCAGTATTTT. As protein: CAISEGSRGSTDTQYF.

This clonotype appeared a few times. This chain links TRBV4-2 with TRBJ2-6, with D hard to call. This CDR3 is built from 16 residues. Trimming took off 0 bases at V and 0 bases at J, with 6 bases between the two ends. Germline V gene data show CDR1 as LGHNA and CDR2 as YNFKEQ. CDR3 region: CASSQDRNSGANVLTF. CDR3 nucleotide sequence: TGTGCCAGCAGCCAAGATCGCAACTCTGGGGCCAACGTCCTGACTTTC.

V and J are TRBV12-3 or TRBV12-4 and TRBJ1-2; TRBD1 might be the D (6 bases). The V end was cut by 2 bases, the J end by 2 bases, with 18 bases between. CDR3 size: 17 residues. The CDR3 here is CASSLSKAGDPNYGYTF. CDR3 sequence (DNA): TGTGCCAGCAGTTTATCCAAAGCAGGGGACCCGAACTATGGCTACACCTTC.

This chain uses TRBV6-2 or TRBV6-3 with TRBJ2-1, with 11 bases fitting TRBD2. The germline V gene encodes CDR1 MNHEY and CDR2 SVGEGT. V was pared by 10 bases and J by 5 bases, with 7 bases of the junction left unmatched. The CDR3 has 14 residues. The CDR3 DNA is TGTGCCACCCATAGCGGGGGGGCGGACAATGAGCAGTTCTTC. Its protein is CATHSGGADNEQFF.

There are a few counts of this clonotype. The DNA of the CDR3 is TGCAGTGCCCTACCCGGCGGGGCTAGAGACACAGATACGCAGTATTTT. Amino acids: CSALPGGARDTDTQYF. The chain is built from TRBV20-1 and TRBJ2-3; tentatively, D is TRBD2 (6 bases). V lost 6 bases and J 2 bases, leaving 21 bases between the germline ends. The CDR3 contains 16 residues. Looked up from germline, CDR1 is DFQATT and CDR2 is SNEGSKA (reference sequence).

V usage is TRBV20-1 and J usage is TRBJ2-1, with 14 nucleotides matching TRBD2. This CDR3 has 18 residues. The ends lost 2 bases at V and 2 bases at J; junction bases unmatched: 8. Germline V gene lookup returns CDR1 DFQATT and CDR2 SNEGSKA (reference sequence). The CDR3: CSARTGTSGGRAYNEQFF. For the CDR3, the DNA is TGCAGTGCTAGAACCGGGACTAGCGGGGGCCGTGCCTACAATGAGCAGTTCTTC.

Many counts were recorded for this clonotype. The V gene is TRBV29-1, the J gene TRBJ2-2; D might be TRBD1 or TRBD2, each matching 5 bases. Germline assignment: CDR1 SQVTM and CDR2 ANQGSEA. This CDR3 contains 14 residues. Deletions cut 4 bases from V and 3 bases from J, with 12 bases between. The chain's CDR3 is CSVGRDPYTGELFF. As DNA, the CDR3 is TGCAGCGTTGGCCGGGACCCCTACACCGGGGAGCTGTTTTTT.

The CDR3 DNA reads TGCGCCAGCAGCCAAGATCGGCCAGCCAACACCGGGGAGCTGTTTTTT. Residues: CASSQDRPANTGELFF. J is TRBJ2-2 and V is TRBV4-1; D is unresolved. Germline V gene sequence: CDR1 MGHRA, CDR2 YSYEKL. The CDR3 extends over 16 amino acids. V was cut by 0 bases and J by 2 bases, with 10 bases left in between.

This rearrangement joins TRBV5-5 to TRBJ2-7, with 7 nucleotides matching TRBD1. CDR3 length: 15 residues. In germline, CDR1 is SGHKS, CDR2 YYEKEE (reference sequence). The V and J ends lost 0 bases and 0 bases, in that order; junction bases with no gene match: 3. CDR3 DNA sequence: TGTGCCAGCAGCTTGGAGACAGGGATCTCCTACGAGCAGTACTTC. It encodes CASSLETGISYEQYF.

The V and J genes are TRBV2 and TRBJ2-7, with D uncertain. V was clipped by 6 bases and J by 3 bases, with 3 bases between them. Germline V gene lookup returns CDR1 SNHLY and CDR2 FYNNEI. CDR3 length equals 10 residues. The CDR3 protein is CASRLYEQYF. CDR3 nucleotide sequence: TGTGCCAGCAGGCTCTACGAGCAGTACTTC.

This clonotype appeared many times. This CDR3 is CASSLDVHPFTQYF. CDR3 DNA sequence: TGTGCCAGCAGTTTAGACGTCCACCCCTTTACGCAGTATTTT. The genes are TRBV28 and TRBJ2-3, with D uncertain. The CDR3 sequence is 14 residues long. Germline values: CDR1 MDHEN, CDR2 SYDVKM. V gave up 2 bases and J gave up 8 bases, with 14 bases separating them. Filled out from reference TRBV28 and TRBJ2-3, the complete variable domain reads DVKVTQSSRYLVKRTGEKVFLECVQDMDHENMFWYRQDPGLGLRLIYFSYDVKMKEKGDIPEGYSVSREKKERFSLILESASTNQTSMYLCASSLDVHPFTQYFGPGTRLTVL.

V is TRBV6-2 or TRBV6-3 and J is TRBJ2-3; 10 bases map to TRBD2. CDR1 is MNHEY and CDR2 is SVGEGT in the germline V gene. Losses at the gene ends were 4 bases for V and 3 bases for J; bases not matched to a gene: 10. The CDR3 has 17 residues. Here the CDR3 reads CASSLQTSGFRTDTQYF. Here the CDR3 DNA reads TGTGCCAGCAGTTTGCAGACTAGCGGGTTTCGGACAGATACGCAGTATTTT.

This clonotype showed up just a few times. The chain combines TRBV5-6 with TRBJ2-2; D gene uncertain. Looked up from germline, CDR1 is SGHDT and CDR2 is YYEEEE. Trimming cost V 5 bases and J 5 bases, with 16 bases left between them. This CDR3 comprises 15 residues. This CDR3 reads CASRPLSSGTGELFF. The CDR3 bases are TGTGCCAGCAGACCATTATCCAGTGGAACCGGGGAGCTGTTTTTT.

V usage is TRBV5-1 and J usage is TRBJ2-7; TRBD1 aligns across 9 bases. The trim removed 0 bases at V and 3 bases at J, leaving 4 bases unmatched. This CDR3 has 15 amino acids. Germline V gene lookup returns CDR1 SGHRS and CDR2 YFSETQ. As DNA, the CDR3 is TGCGCCAGCAGCTTGGCCCTGACAGGGGGCTACGAGCAGTACTTC. Its protein product is CASSLALTGGYEQYF.

This chain joins TRBV30 and TRBJ2-7; D uncertain. The CDR3 is 12 amino acids. V lost 0 bases, J lost 3 bases, and 6 bases lay in between. CDR1 is GTSNPN and CDR2 is SVGIG in the germline V gene (reference sequence). The CDR3 DNA reads TGTGCCTGGAGTGTACTCGGCTACGAGCAGTACTTC. Its translation: CAWSVLGYEQYF.

The V call is TRBV28, the J call TRBJ2-7; D remains ambiguous. The CDR3 totals 12 residues. V was cut by 6 bases and J by 2 bases, with 8 bases left in between. Germline V gene data show CDR1 as MDHEN and CDR2 as SYDVKM. Here the CDR3 DNA reads TGTGCCAGCAGGCTGGAACCCTACGAGCAGTACTTC. Amino acid sequence: CASRLEPYEQYF.

This clonotype turned up a few times. The genes are TRBV20-1 and TRBJ2-7, with 10 bases matching TRBD2. Trimming removed 5 bases from V and 2 bases from J; junction bases left unmatched: 6. Germline loops: CDR1 DFQATT, CDR2 SNEGSKA (reference sequence). The CDR3 runs to 14 residues. DNA of the CDR3: TGCAGTGCTGCACTAGCGGGACGAACCTACGAGCAGTACTTC. Its protein product is CSAALAGRTYEQYF.